This T cell receptor beta chain was recorded in a study of shared clonotypes between healthy human individuals. Generated by immunoSEQ multiplex PCR, the TCRdb table keeps only in-frame clones and is missing some. Of 2,500,000 or so clones in the sample, approximately 90% were seen once. V lost 6 bases and J lost 0; bases outside the gene matches: 4. This CDR3 contains 15 residues. CDR1 SQVTM and CDR2 ANQGSEA come from the germline V gene. The sample taken for sequencing was naive CD4+ T cells from PBMCs. Documented subset: CD45RA+ positively selected. The source of this sequence is a young man in good health. Some clones in this sample may be carry-over from other donors' samples. This chain joins TRBV29-1 and TRBJ2-1; 11 bases agree with TRBD2. The CDR3 bases are TGCAGCGTAGGGACTAGCGGAGGCTCCTACAATGAGCAGTTCTTC. Protein: CSVGTSGGSYNEQFF.